This T cell receptor (beta chain) was recovered during a study of blood T cell repertoires in COVID-19. Concerning this clone itself: A read error may account for a junction end that differs from germline.

CDR3 size: 15 residues. Germline V gene lookup returns CDR1 SGHRS and CDR2 YFSETQ. Data came from immunoSEQ multiplex PCR; TCRdb stores just in-frame clones and leaves some out. The sample includes about 270,000 clones, roughly 88% of them seen just once. Seattle participants joined during active infection and were tracked over time. This chain links TRBV5-1 with TRBJ1-5; D is perhaps TRBD1 (5 bases). Material: peripheral blood. This receptor was taken from a woman of 80 years or more with COVID-19, enrolled during active disease. The CDR3 DNA follows: TGCGCCAGCAGCTTAATGGGACTTAGCAATCAGTCCCAGCATTTT. Translation: CASSLMGLSNQSQHF.